This record looks at one T cell receptor beta chain sequence and its context. This sample stems from a study of blood T cell repertoires in COVID-19. Overall study context: PBMCs, B-cell-depleted T cells, or T cells were the source of the cDNA or gDNA that made up the material.

The germline CDR1 and CDR2 sequences are SGHRS and YFSETQ. V was pared by 4 bases and J by 6 bases, with 8 bases of the junction left unmatched. CDR3 size: 14 residues. During active infection, Seattle patients enrolled and were then monitored through disease. Authors' methods: Reference gene primers were amplified, and this amplification served to estimate nucleated cell counts. Method: immunoSEQ multiplex PCR; TCRdb's copy keeps in-frame clones and lacks some. V and J calls and clone size follow that table, whereas D and trimming were derived from the DNA. The sample yields roughly 220,000 clones, more than 80% seen once.

The source is a woman older than 75 with COVID-19, enrolled during active disease. Sample: peripheral blood. This chain connects TRBV5-1 to TRBJ1-2; 8 positions agree with TRBD1. The CDR3 region has the DNA TGCGCCAGCAGCAGGGACAGGAGTGTAGATGGCTACACCTTC. Its translation: CASSRDRSVDGYTF. The full variable domain, rest sourced from reference TRBV5-1 and TRBJ1-2, is KAGVTQTPRYLIKTRGQQVTLSCSPISGHRSVSWYQQTPGQGLQFLFEYFSETQRNKGNFPGRFSGRQFSNSRSEMNVSTLELGDSALYLCASSRDRSVDGYTFGSGTRLTVV.